This is a list of T cell receptor beta chains from one sample in a study of chemoradiotherapy in HPV16-positive cancers. TCRdb keeps only in-frame clones here, not all; method: immunoSEQ multiplex PCR. The sample consists of 53,000 or so clones, 90% of them appearing once. The source was blood, collected from a patient who underwent chemoradiotherapy. All receptors come from a human donor with HPV-associated anogenital cancer. CDR3s include the opening cysteine and the closing phenylalanine or tryptophan. A D gene is named only where the DNA matches it firmly. Expanded clones get a size class; other rows say once, few or many, or leave the size out.

v_gene	d_gene	abundance	j_gene	CDR3nt	CDR3aa
TRBV9	NA	NA	TRBJ2-2	TGTGCCAGCAGCTTCCGGGTCCAGAACACCGGGGAGCTGTTTTTT	CASSFRVQNTGELFF
TRBV6-1	NA	NA	TRBJ1-6	TGTGCCAGCAAACAGAATTCACCCCTCCACTTT	CASKQNSPLHF
TRBV27	TRBD1	NA	TRBJ2-3	TGTGCCAGCAGTTCCTGGACAGGGGTCGAGGGAGATACGCAGTATTTT	CASSSWTGVEGDTQYF
TRBV25-1	NA	NA	TRBJ1-5	TGTGCCAGCAGACCTTTCTATAGCAATCAGCCCCAGCATTTT	CASRPFYSNQPQHF
TRBV10-3	NA	once	TRBJ1-4	TGTGCCATCAGCCTCGGAGGGGCTAATGAAAAACTGTTTTTT	CAISLGGANEKLFF
TRBV5-6	NA	NA	TRBJ2-6	TGTGCCAGCAGACGTACCAATAGTCGTCGGGCCAACGTCCTGACTTTC	CASRRTNSRRANVLTF
TRBV6-5	TRBD2	NA	TRBJ2-5	TGTGCCAGCAGTTACTCGGCGGGAGGGCAACAAGAGACCCAGTACTTC	CASSYSAGGQQETQYF
TRBV6-1	NA	NA	TRBJ2-3	TGTGCCAGCAATAGGGGTCGCACAGATACGCAGTATTTT	CASNRGRTDTQYF
TRBV10-1	TRBD1	once	TRBJ2-7	TGCGCCAGCACCCCTGGGACAGGAAGCTTCTCCTACGAGCAGTACTTC	CASTPGTGSFSYEQYF
TRBV10-3	TRBD2	NA	TRBJ2-4	TGTGCCATCAGTGAGGGGAGGGGCCTTGACATTCAGTACTTC	CAISEGRGLDIQYF
TRBV11-2	TRBD1	NA	TRBJ2-7	TGTGCCAGCAGCGGTCGACAGGGCAACCACTACGAGCAGTACTTC	CASSGRQGNHYEQYF
TRBV5-1	NA	NA	TRBJ1-3	TGCGCCAGCAGCCGACAGTCCTACTCTGGAAACACCATATATTTT	CASSRQSYSGNTIYF
TRBV27	TRBD2	NA	TRBJ2-3	TGTGCCAGCAGTTCCGGGACTAGAGGGTATACGCAGTATTTT	CASSSGTRGYTQYF
TRBV27	NA	NA	TRBJ2-3	TGTGCCAGCAGTCAGACAGTGTACCCCACAGATACGCAGTATTTT	CASSQTVYPTDTQYF
TRBV6-6	NA	NA	TRBJ1-2	TGTGCCAGCTCCTTATCTAGCAGGGTTAATGGCTACACCTTC	CASSLSSRVNGYTF
TRBV12-5	TRBD1	NA	TRBJ1-1	TGTGCTAGTGGTTCCATACAGGGGGCGATGGTGTACACTGAAGCTTTCTTT	CASGSIQGAMVYTEAFF
TRBV21-1	NA	NA	TRBJ1-3	TGTGCCAGCACCGGACGGGCGGAAAAGACTTCTGGAAACACCATGTATTTT	CASTGRAEKTSGNTMYF
TRBV2	NA	NA	TRBJ2-2	TGTGCCAGCAGTGAAGAGGGGGGTACCGGGGAGCTGTTTTTT	CASSEEGGTGELFF
TRBV7-9	NA	once	TRBJ2-1	TGTGCCAGCAGCTTGGCGAGCGGCGAGCAGTTCTTC	CASSLASGEQFF
TRBV19	NA	few	TRBJ1-5	TGTGCCTCGGGAATGCCTCGGCAGCCCCAGCATTTT	CASGMPRQPQHF
TRBV6-5	NA	NA	TRBJ2-1	TGTGCCAGCAGGGGGACTTCGTACAATGAGCAGTTCTTC	CASRGTSYNEQFF
TRBV5-5	TRBD1	NA	TRBJ1-1	TGTGCCAGCAGCAGGACAGGGGATTCTGAAGCTTTCTTT	CASSRTGDSEAFF